This is a list of T cell receptor beta chains from one sample in a study of blood T cell repertoires in COVID-19. The repertoire was sequenced with immunoSEQ multiplex PCR; TCRdb's copy has only in-frame clones and lacks some. The table has 250,000 to 300,000 clones, around four fifths seen once. Source material: peripheral blood. Source of these receptors: a man in his sixties who had recovered from COVID-19. Both conserved end residues are part of each CDR3. The order of the fields is clone size, V gene, D gene, J gene, CDR3 protein, CDR3 DNA. The D gene is left open where the match is weak. A row's size may be missing; if present it is once, few, many or a size class.

clone size: NA
V gene: TRBV11-2
D gene: TRBD1
J gene: TRBJ2-1
CDR3 protein: CASSLARDRGGNEQFF
CDR3 DNA: TGTGCCAGCAGCTTAGCCCGGGACAGGGGGGGCAATGAGCAGTTCTTC

clone size: NA
V gene: TRBV27
D gene: TRBD1
J gene: TRBJ2-5
CDR3 protein: CASSVDRAQQQTQYF
CDR3 DNA: TGTGCCAGCAGTGTGGACAGGGCCCAGCAGCAGACCCAGTACTTC

clone size: NA
V gene: TRBV27
D gene: TRBD1
J gene: TRBJ1-2
CDR3 protein: CASSLRPRQGMGYGYTF
CDR3 DNA: TGTGCCAGCAGTTTACGCCCCCGACAGGGTATGGGCTATGGCTACACCTTC

clone size: once
V gene: TRBV7-6
D gene: NA
J gene: TRBJ2-1
CDR3 protein: CASSPLGLAFGPTKGYNEQFF
CDR3 DNA: TGTGCCAGCAGCCCACTAGGCTTGGCTTTCGGGCCGACGAAGGGATACAATGAGCAGTTCTTC

clone size: NA
V gene: TRBV7-8
D gene: TRBD2
J gene: TRBJ2-1
CDR3 protein: CASSERTSGGRSSYNEQFF
CDR3 DNA: TGTGCCAGCAGCGAAAGGACTAGCGGGGGGCGGAGCTCCTACAATGAGCAGTTCTTC

clone size: NA
V gene: TRBV6-5
D gene: TRBD2
J gene: TRBJ2-1
CDR3 protein: CASGPGLAGVDEQFF
CDR3 DNA: TGTGCCAGCGGACCGGGACTAGCGGGAGTGGACGAGCAGTTCTTC

clone size: NA
V gene: TRBV6-1
D gene: NA
J gene: TRBJ2-2
CDR3 protein: CASSEARGAGSRHF
CDR3 DNA: TGTGCCAGCAGTGAAGCGCGAGGGGCGGGGTCGCGCCATTTT

clone size: once
V gene: TRBV2
D gene: TRBD2
J gene: TRBJ2-7
CDR3 protein: CASSESGAGGTYEQYF
CDR3 DNA: TGTGCCAGCAGTGAATCCGGAGCGGGAGGAACCTACGAGCAGTACTTC

clone size: NA
V gene: TRBV14
D gene: NA
J gene: TRBJ2-5
CDR3 protein: CASSQGSFETQYF
CDR3 DNA: TGTGCCAGCAGCCAAGGCAGTTTCGAGACCCAGTACTTC

clone size: NA
V gene: TRBV18
D gene: NA
J gene: TRBJ2-2
CDR3 protein: CASSPLVSGELFF
CDR3 DNA: TGTGCCAGCTCACCCCTTGTCTCCGGGGAGCTGTTTTTT

clone size: NA
V gene: TRBV2
D gene: NA
J gene: TRBJ2-7
CDR3 protein: CASSAVTYEQYF
CDR3 DNA: TGTGCCAGCAGTGCCGTTACCTACGAGCAGTACTTC

clone size: NA
V gene: TRBV30
D gene: NA
J gene: TRBJ1-1
CDR3 protein: CAWSDFSNTEAFF
CDR3 DNA: TGTGCCTGGAGTGATTTCTCGAACACTGAAGCTTTCTTT

clone size: NA
V gene: TRBV11-2
D gene: TRBD2
J gene: TRBJ2-3
CDR3 protein: CASSRGRGASTDTQYF
CDR3 DNA: TGTGCCAGCAGCCGGGGGCGGGGGGCTAGCACAGATACGCAGTATTTT

clone size: NA
V gene: TRBV11-2
D gene: TRBD1
J gene: TRBJ1-4
CDR3 protein: CASSQLGGDEKLFF
CDR3 DNA: TGTGCCAGCAGCCAATTAGGGGGCGATGAAAAACTGTTTTTT

clone size: once
V gene: TRBV18
D gene: NA
J gene: TRBJ1-4
CDR3 protein: CASSYSFKEELFF
CDR3 DNA: TGTGCCAGCTCATACTCCTTCAAAGAGGAACTGTTTTTT

clone size: NA
V gene: TRBV18
D gene: TRBD1
J gene: TRBJ2-3
CDR3 protein: CASSRRDRATSTDTQYF
CDR3 DNA: TGTGCCAGCTCACGTAGGGACAGGGCGACCAGCACAGATACGCAGTATTTT

clone size: NA
V gene: TRBV2
D gene: NA
J gene: TRBJ1-1
CDR3 protein: CASSVRGVGYTEAFF
CDR3 DNA: TGTGCCAGCAGTGTGCGGGGCGTCGGTTACACTGAAGCTTTCTTT

clone size: NA
V gene: TRBV5-4
D gene: NA
J gene: TRBJ2-7
CDR3 protein: CASSLRDKSSYEQYF
CDR3 DNA: TGTGCCAGCAGCCTCCGGGACAAGAGCTCCTACGAGCAGTACTTC

clone size: once
V gene: TRBV2
D gene: NA
J gene: TRBJ2-1
CDR3 protein: CASRERQVYNEQFF
CDR3 DNA: TGTGCCAGCAGGGAAAGACAGGTTTACAATGAGCAGTTCTTC

clone size: NA
V gene: TRBV7-2
D gene: NA
J gene: TRBJ2-2
CDR3 protein: CASSPTRGNTGELFF
CDR3 DNA: TGTGCCAGCAGCCCTACACGGGGTAACACCGGGGAGCTGTTTTTT

clone size: NA
V gene: TRBV6-5
D gene: NA
J gene: TRBJ1-2
CDR3 protein: CASILTSNYGYTF
CDR3 DNA: TGTGCCAGCATTTTAACCAGTAACTATGGCTACACCTTC

clone size: NA
V gene: TRBV19
D gene: NA
J gene: TRBJ2-7
CDR3 protein: CASSDRVAVYEQYF
CDR3 DNA: TGTGCCAGTAGCGACCGGGTAGCGGTCTACGAGCAGTACTTC

clone size: NA
V gene: TRBV18
D gene: NA
J gene: TRBJ2-7
CDR3 protein: CASSPPRGGISTDLYEQYF
CDR3 DNA: TGTGCCAGCTCACCACCTAGGGGGGGAATCTCTACGGATCTCTACGAGCAGTACTTC

clone size: NA
V gene: TRBV28
D gene: NA
J gene: TRBJ2-7
CDR3 protein: CASSSQGFREQYF
CDR3 DNA: TGTGCCAGCAGCTCACAGGGTTTTAGGGAGCAGTACTTC

clone size: NA
V gene: TRBV5-6
D gene: NA
J gene: TRBJ1-3
CDR3 protein: CASSLGPRYSSGNTIYF
CDR3 DNA: TGTGCCAGCAGCCTGGGGCCCCGGTACAGCTCTGGAAACACCATATATTTT

clone size: NA
V gene: TRBV9
D gene: TRBD2
J gene: TRBJ2-3
CDR3 protein: CASSEQAGGQGTQYF
CDR3 DNA: TGTGCCAGCAGCGAGCAAGCGGGGGGGCAGGGGACGCAGTATTTT

clone size: NA
V gene: TRBV5-3
D gene: NA
J gene: TRBJ2-7
CDR3 protein: CARSPEQGRRWFREQYF
CDR3 DNA: TGTGCCAGAAGTCCAGAACAGGGACGGAGGTGGTTCAGAGAGCAGTACTTC

clone size: NA
V gene: TRBV5-1
D gene: TRBD1
J gene: TRBJ2-6
CDR3 protein: CASSALGQVITSGANVLTF
CDR3 DNA: TGCGCCAGCAGCGCCCTGGGACAGGTAATTACCTCTGGGGCCAACGTCCTGACTTTC

clone size: NA
V gene: TRBV7-2
D gene: TRBD1
J gene: TRBJ2-2
CDR3 protein: CASRDGTGGRELFF
CDR3 DNA: TGTGCCAGCAGAGATGGGACAGGGGGGCGGGAGCTGTTTTTT

clone size: NA
V gene: TRBV28
D gene: TRBD1
J gene: TRBJ1-3
CDR3 protein: CASRLIGTGIKGGNTIYF
CDR3 DNA: TGTGCCAGCAGACTTATTGGGACAGGGATAAAGGGTGGAAACACCATATATTTT